One and the same sample provided the 28 T cell receptor beta chains below, sequenced in a study of cytomegalovirus exposure and HLA in healthy donors. The PCR made use of 60 Vbeta and 13 Jbeta primers. This table comes from immunoSEQ multiplex PCR, and its TCRdb copy is limited to in-frame clones, with some not included. Its table records 190,000 or so clones. Sequencing was performed on PBMCs. All receptors come from a boy aged 5-17 years in good health and CMV-seronegative.

The V gene is TRBV9, the J gene TRBJ1-1, with D uncertain. Germline lookup yields CDR1 SGDLS and CDR2 YYNGEE. This CDR3 contains 13 residues. The germline V and J ends were trimmed by 0 bases and 0 bases, with 3 bases remaining between them. CDR3 DNA sequence: TGTGCCAGCAGCGTAGGTATGAACACTGAAGCTTTCTTT. As protein: CASSVGMNTEAFF. Combining the CDR3 with reference TRBV9 and TRBJ1-1 gives the whole variable domain DSGVTQTPKHLITATGQRVTLRCSPRSGDLSVYWYQQSLDQGLQFLIQYYNGEERAKGNILERFSAQQFPDLHSELNLSSLELGDSALYFCASSVGMNTEAFFGQGTRLTVV.

The J gene is TRBJ2-7, the V gene TRBV5-4, with D maybe TRBD2 (6 bases). There are 14 residues in the CDR3. Germline assignment: CDR1 SGHNT and CDR2 YYREEE (reference sequence). V was cut by 5 bases and J by 2 bases, with 14 bases left in between. This CDR3 reads CASSRSGVTYEQYF. The CDR3 coding sequence is TGTGCCAGCAGTCGTAGCGGTGTTACCTACGAGCAGTACTTC.

The chain couples TRBV6-4 to TRBJ1-1; the D gene is possibly TRBD1 (6 bases). V lost 6 bases to trimming and J lost 2 bases, with 10 bases between them. CDR1 is MRHNA and CDR2 is SNTAGT in the germline V gene. CDR3 length: 13 amino acids. This chain's CDR3 is CASRMTGNTEAFF. In nucleotides, the CDR3 is TGTGCCAGCAGGATGACAGGAAACACTGAAGCTTTCTTT.

The chain carries TRBV4-2 and TRBJ2-1, with D unresolved. Trimming left V 1 base short and J 8 bases short, with 9 bases between. The CDR3 sequence is 13 residues long. CDR1 is LGHNA, CDR2 YNFKEQ, per germline. Written as DNA, the CDR3 is TGTGCCAGCAGCCAAGCTCCAGTCGATGAGCAGTTCTTC. It is translated as CASSQAPVDEQFF.

This chain joins TRBV6-5 and TRBJ1-5; D is ambiguous. Trimming took 4 bases from V and 7 from J, leaving 11 bases between them. Germline-derived CDR1 and CDR2 are MNHEY and SVGAGI. The CDR3 is made up of 13 amino acids. The DNA for the CDR3 is TGTGCCAGCAGTTTAGCGTCGGGGCAGCCCCAGCATTTT. This sequence encodes CASSLASGQPQHF.

The chain carries TRBV6-5 and TRBJ1-5, with 8 bases aligning to TRBD1. Trimming took 6 bases from V and 3 from J; bases not matched to a gene: 4. The CDR3 length is 14 residues. CDR1 and CDR2 (germline): MNHEY, SVGAGI. In DNA form, the CDR3 reads TGTGCCAGCAGCTCGGACAGGGCCAATCAGCCCCAGCATTTT. It encodes CASSSDRANQPQHF.

The chain joins TRBV10-3 to TRBJ2-1; 8 bases align to TRBD2. Trimming cost V 3 bases and J 9 bases; bases outside gene matches: 16. The germline V gene encodes CDR1 ENHRY and CDR2 SYGVKD. The CDR3 consists of 17 residues. CDR3 coding DNA: TGTGCCATCAGTGATCTGGTTCTACGGGGGGGAATTAGTGAGCAGTTCTTC. It yields the protein CAISDLVLRGGISEQFF.

Turning to this clone: The junction departs from the called germline gene at one end, perhaps through a read error. The sample contains more than one DNA sequence encoding this CDR3. V gene TRBV4-1 combines with J gene TRBJ2-5, with 10 positions matching TRBD1. The V gene's germline CDR1 is MGHRA and CDR2 YSYEKL. CDR3 length equals 15 residues. The CDR3 nucleotides are TGCGCCAGCAGCCACCCGGGGACAGGGGAGCAGACCCAATACTTC. Translated: CASSHPGTGEQTQYF.

V usage is TRBV30 and J usage is TRBJ2-7; a possible D gene is TRBD1 (6 bases). V was cut by 3 bases and J by 3 bases, with 12 bases left in between. CDR1 is GTSNPN, CDR2 SVGIG, per germline (reference sequence). The CDR3 is made up of 13 amino acids. The chain's CDR3 is CAWSPDSYYEQYF. CDR3 bases: TGTGCCTGGAGCCCGGACAGTTACTACGAGCAGTACTTC.

This chain links TRBV15 with TRBJ1-3; the match to TRBD1 covers 8 bases. The V and J ends lost 2 bases and 2 bases, in that order; junction bases with no gene match: 2. The CDR3 length is 15 residues. Germline-derived CDR1 and CDR2 are LNHNV and YYDKDF (reference sequence). The CDR3 sequence is CATSRTGQAGNTIYF. CDR3 nucleotide sequence: TGTGCCACCAGCAGAACGGGACAGGCTGGAAACACCATATATTTT.

DNA of the CDR3: TGTGCCAGCAGTTACGGAGACAGGGTAGGCTACACCTTC. It yields the protein CASSYGDRVGYTF. This chain links TRBV6-5 with TRBJ1-2; 7 bases fit TRBD1. This CDR3 comprises 13 residues. V shed 2 bases and J 8 bases; nucleotides not matched to a gene: 5. The germline CDR1 and CDR2 sequences are MNHEY and SVGAGI.

V usage is TRBV5-1 and J usage is TRBJ2-2; D gene unclear. The CDR3 has 14 residues. Trimming stripped 6 bases from V and 1 base from J, with 10 bases between. Germline V gene lookup returns CDR1 SGHRS and CDR2 YFSETQ. The CDR3, as DNA: TGCGCCAGCACAGAGGCCTTGAACACCGGGGAGCTGTTTTTT. It codes for CASTEALNTGELFF.

This sequence joins TRBV2 and TRBJ2-7, with a weak D call TRBD1 (7 bases). With 6 bases removed from V and 3 bases from J, the gap between germline ends came to 15 bases. Germline V CDR1 and CDR2: SNHLY, FYNNEI. The CDR3 consists of 14 residues. CDR3 residues: CASSLQGGIYEQYF. CDR3 DNA sequence: TGTGCCAGCAGCCTCCAGGGGGGCATCTACGAGCAGTACTTC.

V is TRBV27 and J is TRBJ2-7, with D possibly being TRBD2 (5 bases). Germline CDR1 MNHEY, CDR2 SMNVEV (reference sequence). The CDR3 totals 15 residues. Between the trimmed V and J ends, which lost 8 bases and 4 bases, there was a span of 21 bases. For the CDR3, the DNA is TGTGCCAGCGACGGCCCGGTGAGGGCCATTTACGAGCAGTACTTC. Its translation is CASDGPVRAIYEQYF.

The genes are TRBV4-1 and TRBJ1-2; 7 bases are shared with TRBD1. This CDR3 is built from 16 residues. V was clipped by 5 bases and J by 8 bases; unmatched bases: 17. Germline CDR1 and CDR2: MGHRA and YSYEKL. In nucleotides, the CDR3 is TGCGCCAGCAGCTCGGCAAAAGTGCACAGGGGCGTAGGCTACACCTTC. It translates to CASSSAKVHRGVGYTF.

The J gene is TRBJ1-1, the V gene TRBV27; D not certain. Germline CDR1 MNHEY, CDR2 SMNVEV (reference sequence). The CDR3 length is 18 residues. V shed 4 bases and J shed 0 bases, with 21 bases lying between them. CDR3 region: CASSSAKLAYRMNTEAFF. The CDR3 DNA reads as TGTGCCAGCAGTTCAGCGAAACTAGCTTACAGAATGAACACTGAAGCTTTCTTT.

The chain couples TRBV6-1 to TRBJ1-5; D unclear. V was trimmed by 4 bases and J by 4 bases, leaving 8 bases between them. CDR1 is MNHNS and CDR2 is SASEGT in the germline V gene. The CDR3 has 13 residues. The CDR3, as DNA: TGTGCCAGCAGTGTTGTGGAGAATCAGCCCCAGCATTTT. It encodes CASSVVENQPQHF.

V is TRBV4-2 and J is TRBJ1-3; the match to TRBD1 covers 10 bases. Losses at the gene ends were 1 base for V and 5 bases for J; bases not matched to a gene: 23. CDR3 size: 22 residues. Per germline, CDR1 LGHNA and CDR2 YNFKEQ. Here the CDR3 reads CASSQVFGTGDTGGPFRNTIYF. The CDR3 DNA is TGTGCCAGCAGCCAAGTGTTCGGGACAGGGGACACAGGGGGCCCCTTCCGAAACACCATATATTTT.

The J gene is TRBJ1-5, the V gene TRBV4-1; weak D call: TRBD1 (5 bases). V was pared by 4 bases and J by 5 bases, with 9 bases between. CDR1 and CDR2 (germline): MGHRA, YSYEKL. The CDR3 covers 13 residues. This CDR3 is CASSRMTDQPQHF. The CDR3 bases are TGCGCCAGCAGCCGTATGACAGATCAGCCCCAGCATTTT.

The chain joins TRBV5-6 to TRBJ1-2, with 7 bases lining up with TRBD1. The CDR3 covers 15 residues. The V gene end was trimmed by 0 bases and the J gene end by 4 bases; junction bases not matched to a gene: 6. Looked up from germline, CDR1 is SGHDT and CDR2 is YYEEEE. The CDR3, as DNA: TGTGCCAGCAGCTTGGTTGTAGGGGGCTTCTATGGCTACACCTTC. It translates to CASSLVVGGFYGYTF.

V and J are TRBV6-1 and TRBJ2-2, with TRBD1 matching over 9 bases. Germline V lookup: CDR1 MNHNS, CDR2 SASEGT. The length of the CDR3 is 14 residues. V lost 6 bases and J lost 7; bases outside the gene matches: 6. The CDR3 nucleotides read TGTGCCAGCAGGATAACAGGGGGCGGCGGGGAGCTGTTTTTT. This translates into CASRITGGGGELFF.

The rearrangement links TRBV9 to TRBJ1-1, with 7 positions matching TRBD1. Trimming at V came to 0 bases and at J to 7 bases, leaving 24 bases not matched to a gene. Germline V gives CDR1 SGDLS, CDR2 YYNGEE. This CDR3 has 20 residues. CDR3 region: CASSVGTGQPSPGIGREAFF. CDR3 in DNA: TGTGCCAGCAGCGTAGGAACGGGACAGCCATCCCCCGGCATTGGACGTGAAGCTTTCTTT. The variable domain in full, with the rest retrieved from reference TRBV9 and TRBJ1-1, is DSGVTQTPKHLITATGQRVTLRCSPRSGDLSVYWYQQSLDQGLQFLIQYYNGEERAKGNILERFSAQQFPDLHSELNLSSLELGDSALYFCASSVGTGQPSPGIGREAFFGQGTRLTVV.

The genes are TRBV6-5 and TRBJ1-4; unclear D gene. V lost 4 bases and J 11 bases, leaving 14 bases between the germline ends. CDR1 is MNHEY, CDR2 SVGAGI, per germline. The CDR3 consists of 13 residues. This CDR3 is CASSSRGLGKLFF. Written as DNA, the CDR3 is TGTGCCAGCAGTTCGCGAGGGCTCGGGAAACTGTTTTTT.

The chain employs TRBV19 and TRBJ1-1; D is undetermined. The V gene lost 3 bases and the J gene lost 4 bases, with 12 bases spanning the gap. The CDR3 spans 14 residues. The germline CDR1 and CDR2 sequences are LNHDA and SQIVND (reference sequence). The CDR3 DNA follows: TGTGCCAGTAGTATGTCGAGGGCTAGCACTGAAGCTTTCTTT. Its translation: CASSMSRASTEAFF.

Comment on this clone: Different DNA sequences within this sample yield the same CDR3. The chain recombines TRBV11-2 with TRBJ2-1; no reliable D call. Looked up from germline, CDR1 is SGHAT and CDR2 is FQNNGV. V lost 1 base and J 9 bases, leaving 10 bases between the germline ends. The CDR3 has 13 amino acids. CDR3 sequence: CASSLAGGGEQFF. The CDR3 DNA is TGTGCCAGCAGCTTAGCCGGCGGCGGTGAGCAGTTCTTC.

V gene TRBV9 combines with J gene TRBJ2-1, with D tentatively TRBD2 (5 bases). Germline values: CDR1 SGDLS, CDR2 YYNGEE. The CDR3 has 15 residues. Trimming took off 4 bases at V and 4 bases at J, with 15 bases between the two ends. The DNA for the CDR3 is TGTGCCAGCAGCAAGCAGCGGACCAATTACAATGAGCAGTTCTTC. Residues: CASSKQRTNYNEQFF.

This chain connects TRBV27 to TRBJ1-1; the D is unclear. CDR1 is MNHEY and CDR2 is SMNVEV in the germline V gene (reference sequence). The CDR3 spans 13 residues. V shed 5 bases and J shed 3 bases, with 10 bases lying between them. The CDR3 DNA reads as TGTGCCAGCAGTACTACACCGTACACTGAAGCTTTCTTT. Translating it yields CASSTTPYTEAFF.

V and J are TRBV5-1 and TRBJ2-1; 11 bases agree with TRBD2. V shed 3 bases and J 6 bases; nucleotides not matched to a gene: 5. CDR1 and CDR2 (germline): SGHRS, YFSETQ. The length of the CDR3 is 15 residues. CDR3: CASSYSGGEFNEQFF. In DNA, the CDR3 is TGCGCCAGCAGCTATAGCGGGGGGGAGTTCAATGAGCAGTTCTTC.